This section outlines one TCR beta chain sequence together with its context. No antigen is known for it. Using immunoSEQ multiplex PCR, the repertoire was profiled, and TCRdb retains in-frame clones only, with some absent. This sample yields tens of thousands of clones, of which 90% to 95% are seen a single time; roughly 0.42% belongs to the top ten. Germline V gene lookup returns CDR1 SNHLY and CDR2 FYNNEI. Deletions cut 5 bases from V and 1 base from J, with 6 bases between. This CDR3 is built from 13 residues. These data are taken from a study of OX40 agonist ivuxolimab in advanced cancers. Across the study: Three patients, one with hepatocellular carcinoma and two with cutaneous melanoma, achieved partial responses.

Study conclusions and caveats: Among expanded peripheral T cells, antigen specificity went undetermined. CD8+ T cells (on average) carried more expanded clones than CD4+ T cells.

This sample comprised CD4+ or CD8+ T cells sorted from blood, obtained in a trial of the OX40 agonist ivuxolimab. The chain has TRBV2 and TRBJ1-3, with a weak D call TRBD1 (6 bases). The receptor comes from an adult with an advanced solid tumor such as melanoma, head and neck, liver or kidney cancer. CDR3 sequence (DNA): TGTGCCAGCAGTCAGGGGTCTGGAAACACCATATATTTT. Protein: CASSQGSGNTIYF.